This T cell receptor beta chain was retrieved from a study of identical twins. TCRdb passed the 5' RACE reads through MiXCR, listing each CDR3 protein once. This sample has approximately 530,000 distinct CDR3 sequences; approximately 20% occur once, and the top ten carry about 0.5%. This clonotype was detected only a few times. CDR3 length: 17 residues. The ends lost 4 bases at V and 1 base at J; junction bases unmatched: 7. Germline V gene data show CDR1 as MNHEY and CDR2 as SMNVEV (reference sequence). These data are also associated with another study on yellow fever vaccine responses in identical twins.

This chain links TRBV27 with TRBJ2-2; 9 nucleotides line up with TRBD2. The origin of this receptor is a woman aged 18-29 years in good health. Sequenced material: CD4+ T cells sorted from blood. In nucleotides, the CDR3 is TGTGCCAGCAGTTCGTTTTCTAGCGGGGTGAACACCGGGGAGCTGTTTTTT. Amino acids: CASSSFSSGVNTGELFF.